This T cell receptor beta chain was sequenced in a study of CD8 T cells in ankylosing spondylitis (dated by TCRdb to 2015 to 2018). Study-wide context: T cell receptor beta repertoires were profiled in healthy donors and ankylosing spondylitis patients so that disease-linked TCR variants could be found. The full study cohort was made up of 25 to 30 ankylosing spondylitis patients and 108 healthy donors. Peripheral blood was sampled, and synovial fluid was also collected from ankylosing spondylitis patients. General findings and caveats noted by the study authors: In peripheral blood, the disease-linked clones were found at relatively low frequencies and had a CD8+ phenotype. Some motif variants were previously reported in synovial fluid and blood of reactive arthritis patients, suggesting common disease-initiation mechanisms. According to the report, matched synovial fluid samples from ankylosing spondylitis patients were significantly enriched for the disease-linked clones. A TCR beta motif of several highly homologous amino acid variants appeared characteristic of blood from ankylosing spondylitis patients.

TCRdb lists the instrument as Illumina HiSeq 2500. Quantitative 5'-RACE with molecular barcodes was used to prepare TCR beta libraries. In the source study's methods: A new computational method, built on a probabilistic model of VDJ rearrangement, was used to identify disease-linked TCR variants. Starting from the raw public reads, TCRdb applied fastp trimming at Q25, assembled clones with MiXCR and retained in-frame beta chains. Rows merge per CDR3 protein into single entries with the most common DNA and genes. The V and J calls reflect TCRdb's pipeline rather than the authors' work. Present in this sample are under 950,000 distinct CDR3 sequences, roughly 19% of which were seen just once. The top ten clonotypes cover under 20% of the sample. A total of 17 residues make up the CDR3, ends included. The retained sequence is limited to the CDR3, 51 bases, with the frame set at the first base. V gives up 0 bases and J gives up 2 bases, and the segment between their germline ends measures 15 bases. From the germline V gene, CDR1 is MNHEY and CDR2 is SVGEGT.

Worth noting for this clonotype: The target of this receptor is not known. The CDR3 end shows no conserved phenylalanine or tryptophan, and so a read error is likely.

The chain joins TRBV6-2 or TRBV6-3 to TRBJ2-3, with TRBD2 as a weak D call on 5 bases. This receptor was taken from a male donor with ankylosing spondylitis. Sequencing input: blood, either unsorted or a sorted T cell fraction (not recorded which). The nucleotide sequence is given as TGTGCCAGCAGTTACTCGACTTATGGGAGAACCACAGATACGCAGTATTTA. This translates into CASSYSTYGRTTDTQYL.